These 20 T cell receptor beta chains were all obtained from the same sample, sequenced in a study of blood T cell repertoires in COVID-19 (dated by TCRdb to between 2020 and 2021). Libraries were built with the immunoSEQ multiplex PCR assay. This immuneACCESS table, as held by TCRdb, lists in-frame sequences with V and J called but not all clones. Of the missing ones, under half trace to an unresolved V gene in checked studies; the others have no known cause. The table for this sample lists a few hundred thousand clones; approximately 81% of them were counted only once. The top ten clonotypes cover more than 3% of the sample. The source material was peripheral blood. The receptors were sampled from a woman in her late teens or twenties with acute or convalescent COVID-19.

The V call is TRBV25-1, the J call TRBJ2-1; TRBD2 matches 8 bases. The germline V gene has CDR1 MGHDK and CDR2 SYGVNS. Germline trimming cut 2 bases from V and 0 bases from J; bases unmatched to any gene: 3. The CDR3 consists of 16 residues. The CDR3 is CASSEIAGGSYNEQFF. The DNA for the CDR3 is TGTGCCAGCAGTGAAATCGCGGGGGGCTCCTACAATGAGCAGTTCTTC.

V and J are TRBV7-9 and TRBJ2-1, with TRBD2 as a possible D gene (5 bases). The CDR3 contains 14 residues. V dropped 9 bases and J dropped 3 bases, with 15 bases sitting between them. CDR1 and CDR2 (germline): SEHNR, FQNEAQ (reference sequence). Written as DNA, the CDR3 is TGTGCCAGTAGGTTAGGGAGCGACTACAATGAGCAGTTCTTC. This codes for CASRLGSDYNEQFF.

This chain uses TRBV5-1 with TRBJ2-5, with a tentative D call TRBD2 (6 bases). Trimming shortened V by 4 bases and J by 3 bases, and 13 bases separated the two germline ends. CDR1 SGHRS and CDR2 YFSETQ come from the germline V gene. This CDR3 region has 14 residues. CDR3 DNA sequence: TGCGCCAGCAGCCGAACGGCGGGGAAAGAGACCCAGTACTTC. It specifies CASSRTAGKETQYF.

The chain links TRBV9 to TRBJ2-1; D unresolved. Germline CDR1 reads SGDLS; CDR2 reads YYNGEE. V shed 4 bases and J shed 2 bases, with 7 bases lying between them. The CDR3 runs to 13 residues. The CDR3 sequence: CASSSQAYNEQFF. The CDR3 DNA follows: TGTGCCAGCAGCTCCCAGGCCTACAATGAGCAGTTCTTC.

V and J are TRBV10-1 and TRBJ2-1; D perhaps matches TRBD2 (6 bases). The CDR3 has 15 amino acids. The ends were cut back, 0 bases at V and 5 bases at J, with 11 bases in the middle. Looked up from germline, CDR1 is WNHNN and CDR2 is SYGVQD (reference sequence). The CDR3 loop is CASSESGLPNNEQFF. The CDR3, as DNA: TGCGCCAGCAGTGAGTCTGGACTACCTAACAATGAGCAGTTCTTC.

The chain uses TRBV4-2 and TRBJ2-1, with D possibly TRBD2 on 6 matching bases. Trimming left V 0 bases short and J 8 bases short, with 14 bases between. Germline V gives CDR1 LGHNA, CDR2 YNFKEQ. This CDR3 region has 15 residues. The CDR3 nucleotides read TGTGCCAGCAGCCAAGATGCCACCCCGGGAGATGAGCAGTTCTTC. It translates to CASSQDATPGDEQFF.

This rearrangement joins TRBV7-8 to TRBJ1-2; D is unclear. The CDR3 has 13 residues. Germline CDR1 SGHVS, CDR2 FQNEAQ. The ends were cut back, 0 bases at V and 5 bases at J, with 7 bases in the middle. The CDR3 protein is CASSLAASYGYTF. The CDR3 DNA sequence: TGTGCCAGCAGCTTAGCGGCCTCGTATGGCTACACCTTC.

The rearrangement links TRBV9 to TRBJ1-2; the match to TRBD1 covers 8 bases. V shed 3 bases and J 0 bases; nucleotides not matched to a gene: 4. The CDR3 extends over 15 amino acids. CDR1 and CDR2 (germline): SGDLS, YYNGEE. The CDR3, as DNA: TGTGCCAGCAGCGCCGCAGGGGGCTCTAACTATGGCTACACCTTC. Translating gives CASSAAGGSNYGYTF.

The rearrangement links TRBV12-5 to TRBJ1-2, with D hard to call. The V gene lost 6 bases and the J gene lost 4 bases, with 6 bases spanning the gap. The CDR3 spans 11 residues. Germline CDR1 is LGHNT and CDR2 is FRNRAP. CDR3 DNA: TGTGCTAGTGGATCGGGCTATGGCTACACCTTC. Its translation is CASGSGYGYTF.

The rearrangement joins TRBV7-9 to TRBJ2-3, with D tentatively TRBD2 (5 bases). The CDR3 contains 13 residues. Per germline, CDR1 SEHNR and CDR2 FQNEAQ (reference sequence). Trimming took off 4 bases at V and 3 bases at J, with 8 bases between the two ends. CDR3 protein: CASSYGVTDTQYF. The CDR3 nucleotides are TGTGCCAGCAGCTACGGGGTTACAGATACGCAGTATTTT.

The chain employs TRBV3-1 (or the pseudogene TRBV3-2) and TRBJ2-5; unclear D gene. V was cut by 1 base and J by 5 bases, with 2 bases left in between. CDR1 is LGHDT, CDR2 YNNKEL, per germline (reference sequence). This CDR3 is built from 11 residues. DNA for the CDR3: TGTGCCAGCAGCCAAGCGGAGACCCAGTACTTC. Encoded protein: CASSQAETQYF.

The rearrangement links TRBV9 to TRBJ1-2; TRBD1 agrees at 9 bases. The V and J ends lost 4 bases and 3 bases, in that order; junction bases with no gene match: 7. The CDR3 runs 15 residues. Germline assignment: CDR1 SGDLS and CDR2 YYNGEE. This CDR3 reads CASSTGGQGYYGYTF. The CDR3 nucleotides read TGTGCCAGCAGCACAGGGGGACAGGGCTACTATGGCTACACCTTC.

This chain connects TRBV4-1 to TRBJ2-5, with 7 bases aligning to TRBD2. CDR1 is MGHRA, CDR2 YSYEKL, per germline. The trim removed 0 bases at V and 3 bases at J, leaving 7 bases unmatched. The length of the CDR3 is 16 residues. CDR3 in DNA: TGCGCCAGCAGCCAAGATTGGGGGGAGGGCAAAGAGACCCAGTACTTC. Translation gives CASSQDWGEGKETQYF.

The CDR3 is CASSPGQGVQPQHF. CDR3 coding DNA: TGTGCCAGCAGTCCGGGACAGGGAGTTCAGCCCCAGCATTTT. The chain has TRBV27 and TRBJ1-5, with 9 bases lining up with TRBD1. V lost 5 bases and J lost 6; bases outside the gene matches: 5. The CDR3 loop spans 14 amino acids. The germline gives CDR1 MNHEY, CDR2 SMNVEV (reference sequence).

This clone appeared a single time. Other nucleotide sequences in the sample specify the same CDR3. The chain employs TRBV29-1 and TRBJ1-1, with D maybe TRBD1 (6 bases). CDR1 is SQVTM and CDR2 is ANQGSEA in the germline V gene. Trimming removed 2 bases from V and 0 bases from J, with 10 bases in between. The CDR3 is 14 amino acids. CDR3 nucleotides: TGCAGCGTTGAACAGGGGAACATGAACACTGAAGCTTTCTTT. Translated: CSVEQGNMNTEAFF. The variable domain in full, completed from reference TRBV29-1 and TRBJ1-1, reads SAVISQKPSRDICQRGTSLTIQCQVDSQVTMMFWYRQQPGQSLTLIATANQGSEATYESGFVIDKFPISRPNLTFSTLTVSNMSPEDSSIYLCSVEQGNMNTEAFFGQGTRLTVV.

This clone has more than one count but fewer than ten. This chain joins TRBV9 and TRBJ1-3; 12 bases map to TRBD1. CDR1 and CDR2 from the germline V gene are SGDLS and YYNGEE. This CDR3 has 15 residues. V was pared by 4 bases and J by 4 bases, with 3 bases of the junction left unmatched. CDR3 DNA: TGTGCCAGCAGCCCCGGGACAGGGGGCGGAAACACCATATATTTT. It is translated as CASSPGTGGGNTIYF. The full variable domain, rest sourced from reference TRBV9 and TRBJ1-3, is DSGVTQTPKHLITATGQRVTLRCSPRSGDLSVYWYQQSLDQGLQFLIQYYNGEERAKGNILERFSAQQFPDLHSELNLSSLELGDSALYFCASSPGTGGGNTIYFGEGSWLTVV.

The chain links TRBV11-2 to TRBJ1-2, with 7 bases fitting TRBD1. After removal of 0 bases from V and 3 bases from J, the junction contained 1 base not matched to a gene. CDR1 and CDR2 from the germline V gene are SGHAT and FQNNGV. The CDR3 is 14 amino acids. CDR3 amino acids: CASSLETGDYGYTF. For the CDR3, the DNA is TGTGCCAGCAGCTTAGAAACAGGGGACTATGGCTACACCTTC.

CDR3: CAWSLMRDEQFF. The CDR3 DNA reads TGTGCCTGGAGCCTCATGCGGGATGAGCAGTTCTTC. The chain employs TRBV30 and TRBJ2-1, with D tentatively TRBD2 (5 bases). This CDR3 comprises 12 residues. Looked up from germline, CDR1 is GTSNPN and CDR2 is SVGIG (reference sequence). V dropped 3 bases and J dropped 8 bases, with 11 bases sitting between them.

This clone was seen only once. J is TRBJ1-3 and V is TRBV5-1, with D possibly being TRBD1 (6 bases). CDR1 SGHRS and CDR2 YFSETQ come from the germline V gene. V was pared by 4 bases and J by 4 bases, with 15 bases between. The CDR3 runs to 15 residues. The CDR3 DNA sequence: TGCGCCAGCAGCATACAGGGAGATAGAGGAAACACCATATATTTT. This encodes CASSIQGDRGNTIYF.

This chain connects TRBV5-4 to TRBJ1-1; 8 nucleotides agree with TRBD1. The germline CDR1 and CDR2 sequences are SGHNT and YYREEE (reference sequence). V was pared by 0 bases and J by 4 bases, with 8 bases of the junction left unmatched. CDR3 length equals 16 residues. The CDR3 reads CASSLGGTGQGTEAFF. The CDR3 nucleotides read TGTGCCAGCAGCTTGGGTGGGACAGGCCAGGGCACTGAAGCTTTCTTT.